These 24 T cell receptor beta chains came from one sample sequenced in a study of cytomegalovirus exposure and HLA in healthy donors. A multiplex PCR was run with 60 Vbeta primers and 13 Jbeta primers. The method was immunoSEQ multiplex PCR; TCRdb's version includes in-frame clones alone and lacks a portion of them. The table shows roughly 110,000 clones, with approximately 79% occurring only once. The sample taken for sequencing was PBMCs. The receptors come from a man younger than 35 in good health and CMV-seronegative.

The V and J genes are TRBV2 and TRBJ1-5, with 10 positions matching TRBD1. Trimming took 7 bases from V and 6 from J; bases not matched to a gene: 12. CDR1 SNHLY and CDR2 FYNNEI come from the germline V gene. This CDR3 has 16 residues. DNA of the CDR3: TGTGCCAGCACCGCCGACAGGGGGCCGGGGAGTCAGCCCCAGCATTTT. Amino acid sequence: CASTADRGPGSQPQHF.

The V call is TRBV9, the J call TRBJ2-1, with 9 positions matching TRBD2. J lost 6 bases, V lost 4 bases, and 2 bases had no gene match. The CDR3 extends over 13 amino acids. Germline V gene data show CDR1 as SGDLS and CDR2 as YYNGEE. The DNA of the CDR3 is TGTGCCAGCAGCTCGACTAGCGGCAATGAGCAGTTCTTC. It translates to CASSSTSGNEQFF.

This clone was seen only a few times. The chain couples TRBV18 to TRBJ1-1; D gene unclear. The germline V gene has CDR1 KGHSH and CDR2 LQKENI. V gave up 5 bases and J gave up 6 bases, with 16 bases separating them. CDR3 size: 14 residues. The CDR3 nucleotides are TGTGCCAGCTCAACCACGGGTCCCTGGGCTGAAGCTTTCTTT. Amino acids: CASSTTGPWAEAFF. The full variable domain, its missing parts supplied by reference TRBV18 and TRBJ1-1, is NAGVMQNPRHLVRRRGQEARLRCSPMKGHSHVYWYRQLPEEGLKFMVYLQKENIIDESGMPKERFSAEFPKEGPSILRIQQVVRGDSAAYFCASSTTGPWAEAFFGQGTRLTVV.

V gene TRBV13 combines with J gene TRBJ1-5; TRBD1 aligns across 8 bases. The V gene end was trimmed by 5 bases and the J gene end by 6 bases; junction bases not matched to a gene: 9. The CDR3 has 15 residues. Looked up from germline, CDR1 is PRHDT and CDR2 is FYEKMQ (reference sequence). The CDR3 sequence is CASSMQGARGQPQHF. DNA for the CDR3: TGTGCCAGCAGCATGCAGGGGGCGCGGGGTCAGCCCCAGCATTTT.

This clone was counted once. The chain recombines TRBV28 with TRBJ2-1; 11 nucleotides line up with TRBD2. This CDR3 has 15 amino acids. CDR1 and CDR2 (germline): MDHEN, SYDVKM. V lost 6 bases, J lost 4 bases, and 5 bases stayed unmatched. This chain's CDR3 is CASSLTSGGYNEQFF. The CDR3 DNA reads as TGTGCCAGCAGCCTAACTAGCGGGGGTTACAATGAGCAGTTCTTC. Supplemented by reference TRBV28 and TRBJ2-1, the full variable domain reads DVKVTQSSRYLVKRTGEKVFLECVQDMDHENMFWYRQDPGLGLRLIYFSYDVKMKEKGDIPEGYSVSREKKERFSLILESASTNQTSMYLCASSLTSGGYNEQFFGPGTRLTVL.

The V and J genes are TRBV5-4 and TRBJ1-1; 9 bases are a match to TRBD1. There are 14 residues in the CDR3. The J segment lost 4 bases and the V segment lost 4 bases, leaving 5 bases of the junction unmatched. Germline V gene data show CDR1 as SGHNT and CDR2 as YYREEE (reference sequence). The CDR3: CASSLGTGSTEAFF. In DNA, the CDR3 is TGTGCCAGCAGCCTGGGGACAGGGTCCACTGAAGCTTTCTTT. Combining the CDR3 with reference TRBV5-4 and TRBJ1-1 gives the whole variable domain ETGVTQSPTHLIKTRGQQVTLRCSSQSGHNTVSWYQQALGQGPQFIFQYYREEENGRGNFPPRFSGLQFPNYSSELNVNALELDDSALYLCASSLGTGSTEAFFGQGTRLTVV.

The J gene is TRBJ1-5, the V gene TRBV6-6, with 7 bases that match TRBD1. Germline V CDR1 and CDR2: MNHNY, SVGAGI (reference sequence). After removal of 5 bases from V and 3 bases from J, the junction contained 4 bases not matched to a gene. The CDR3 runs to 14 residues. This CDR3 reads CASSDRVYNQPQHF. As DNA, the CDR3 is TGTGCCAGCAGTGACAGGGTCTACAATCAGCCCCAGCATTTT.

The chain uses TRBV4-2 and TRBJ1-2; no definite D call. V lost 0 bases, J lost 4 bases, and 12 bases lay in between. The germline V gene encodes CDR1 LGHNA and CDR2 YNFKEQ. CDR3 length: 15 residues. CDR3 sequence reads: CASSQDAGESYGYTF. CDR3 sequence (DNA): TGTGCCAGCAGCCAAGATGCCGGGGAGTCCTATGGCTACACCTTC.

This clone was detected a few times. The same CDR3 is also encoded by other DNA sequences in this sample. The chain recombines TRBV18 with TRBJ2-5, with D unresolved. V lost 5 bases to trimming and J lost 5 bases, with 6 bases between them. This CDR3 is 11 amino acids long. The germline V gene encodes CDR1 KGHSH and CDR2 LQKENI. The CDR3 reads CASSSSETQYF. CDR3 DNA: TGTGCCAGCTCAAGCTCGGAGACCCAGTACTTC.

This clone was seen more than once but under ten times. The chain couples TRBV28 to TRBJ2-7; a possible D gene is TRBD1 (6 bases). V lost 6 bases, J lost 0 bases, and 12 bases lay in between. Germline CDR1 reads MDHEN; CDR2 reads SYDVKM. The CDR3 extends over 14 amino acids. CDR3 in DNA: TGTGCCAGCAGACAAACAGGGTCCTCCTACGAGCAGTACTTC. Its translation is CASRQTGSSYEQYF. The variable domain in full, completed from reference TRBV28 and TRBJ2-7, reads DVKVTQSSRYLVKRTGEKVFLECVQDMDHENMFWYRQDPGLGLRLIYFSYDVKMKEKGDIPEGYSVSREKKERFSLILESASTNQTSMYLCASRQTGSSYEQYFGPGTRLTVT.

The chain links TRBV9 to TRBJ1-2; maybe TRBD1 (5 bases). The V gene lost 4 bases and the J gene lost 2 bases, with 15 bases spanning the gap. The CDR3 covers 15 residues. Per germline, CDR1 SGDLS and CDR2 YYNGEE. CDR3 residues: CASSPLVTANYGYTF. The CDR3 nucleotides are TGTGCCAGCAGCCCACTCGTGACAGCCAACTATGGCTACACCTTC. Supplemented by reference TRBV9 and TRBJ1-2, the full variable domain reads DSGVTQTPKHLITATGQRVTLRCSPRSGDLSVYWYQQSLDQGLQFLIQYYNGEERAKGNILERFSAQQFPDLHSELNLSSLELGDSALYFCASSPLVTANYGYTFGSGTRLTVV.

The chain links TRBV7-2 to TRBJ2-1; 9 bases are a match to TRBD2. Germline V gene sequence: CDR1 SGHTA, CDR2 FQGNSA. The CDR3 is made up of 16 amino acids. J gave up 4 bases and V 4 bases, and 8 bases lay outside the gene matches. The chain's CDR3 is CASSSPRGGTYNEQFF. The CDR3 coding sequence is TGTGCCAGCAGCTCACCGCGGGGGGGCACTTACAATGAGCAGTTCTTC.

The sample holds a few counts of this clone. The rearrangement links TRBV4-3 to TRBJ1-2; TRBD1 matches at 7 bases. The CDR3 sequence is 16 residues long. Germline V gene sequence: CDR1 LGHNA, CDR2 YSLEER. The V gene end was trimmed by 1 base and the J gene end by 0 bases; junction bases not matched to a gene: 5. CDR3 nucleotide sequence: TGCGCCAGCAGCCAAGGAGGGACAGCAACTAACTATGGCTACACCTTC. It specifies CASSQGGTATNYGYTF.

V and J are TRBV6-4 and TRBJ2-3; tentative D call: TRBD2 (7 bases). Trimming stripped 3 bases from V and 4 bases from J, with 11 bases between. Germline V gene data show CDR1 as MRHNA and CDR2 as SNTAGT. The CDR3 runs 14 residues. The CDR3 loop reads CASSEGGGADTQYF. The CDR3 DNA sequence: TGTGCCAGCAGTGAGGGGGGGGGCGCAGATACGCAGTATTTT.

The V gene is TRBV6-6, the J gene TRBJ1-2; the match to TRBD1 covers 7 bases. CDR3 length: 15 amino acids. Germline V gives CDR1 MNHNY, CDR2 SVGAGI (reference sequence). The V and J ends lost 6 bases and 5 bases, in that order; junction bases with no gene match: 12. CDR3 sequence: CASSRPTGERYGYTF. As DNA, the CDR3 is TGTGCCAGCAGCCGCCCAACAGGGGAGCGGTATGGCTACACCTTC.

The chain combines TRBV5-6 with TRBJ1-5, with D maybe TRBD1 (5 bases). Germline V gene lookup returns CDR1 SGHDT and CDR2 YYEEEE. The CDR3 is made up of 13 amino acids. V was cut by 0 bases and J by 6 bases, with 7 bases left in between. The CDR3 protein is CASSLGGGQPQHF. The CDR3 nucleotides are TGTGCCAGCAGCTTGGGGGGGGGTCAGCCCCAGCATTTT.

The chain employs TRBV25-1 and TRBJ1-2, with 7 bases lining up with TRBD1. This CDR3 spans 17 amino acids. Germline assignment: CDR1 MGHDK and CDR2 SYGVNS. With V trimmed by 4 bases and J by 4 bases, 15 bases remained unmatched. The CDR3 protein is CASSGIVRDTGVYGYTF. The CDR3 nucleotides read TGTGCCAGCAGTGGTATAGTCAGAGATACAGGGGTCTATGGCTACACCTTC.

The V call is TRBV9, the J call TRBJ2-3, with D maybe TRBD1 (5 bases). The germline V and J ends were trimmed by 0 bases and 2 bases, with 13 bases remaining between them. Germline loops: CDR1 SGDLS, CDR2 YYNGEE. The CDR3 loop spans 16 amino acids. CDR3 DNA: TGTGCCAGCAGCGTAGGGCAGGGAAGTATCACAGATACGCAGTATTTT. It is translated as CASSVGQGSITDTQYF.

The V call is TRBV10-3, the J call TRBJ2-3, with 7 bases that match TRBD2. J was trimmed by 5 bases and V by 3 bases; bases with no gene match: 8. This CDR3 has 15 residues. Germline CDR1 and CDR2: ENHRY and SYGVKD. CDR3: CAISDSRTSRDTQYF. CDR3 coding DNA: TGTGCCATCAGTGATTCCCGGACTAGTCGAGATACGCAGTATTTT.

This clone was counted only a few times. V gene TRBV4-3 combines with J gene TRBJ2-2; TRBD2 might be the D (5 bases). The CDR3 is 17 residues long. Per the germline V gene, CDR1 is LGHNA and CDR2 is YSLEER. V gave up 3 bases and J gave up 0 bases, with 14 bases separating them. The CDR3 loop reads CASSQDLGIANTGELFF. CDR3 DNA sequence: TGCGCCAGCAGCCAGGACTTAGGGATCGCGAACACCGGGGAGCTGTTTTTT.

This chain uses TRBV5-1 with TRBJ1-1, with TRBD1 identical over 8 bases. V trimming: 8 bases; J trimming: 3 bases; junction bases outside the gene matches: 9. Germline assignment: CDR1 SGHRS and CDR2 YFSETQ. The CDR3 runs 14 residues. The CDR3 DNA reads TGCGCCAGTAACTTTCAGGACAGGGACACTGAAGCTTTCTTT. Residues: CASNFQDRDTEAFF.

The CDR3 sequence: CASLSSGGQSSYNEQFF. CDR3 sequence (DNA): TGTGCCAGCCTCTCTAGCGGGGGCCAAAGCTCCTACAATGAGCAGTTCTTC. The rearrangement joins TRBV2 to TRBJ2-1, with 10 bases lining up with TRBD2. V lost 8 bases, J lost 0 bases, and 10 bases stayed unmatched. Germline V gene sequence: CDR1 SNHLY, CDR2 FYNNEI. The CDR3 is made up of 17 amino acids.

This clone came up a few times. The V call is TRBV7-6, the J call TRBJ1-3; D unresolved. Germline values: CDR1 SGHVS, CDR2 FNYEAQ. V shed 5 bases and J shed 3 bases, with 11 bases lying between them. The CDR3 consists of 14 residues. CDR3 DNA: TGTGCCAGCAGCCGTGCCCTAGGTGGAAACACCATATATTTT. Its protein product is CASSRALGGNTIYF. Complete variable domain (other parts from reference TRBV7-6 and TRBJ1-3): GAGVSQSPRYKVTKRGQDVALRCDPISGHVSLYWYRQALGQGPEFLTYFNYEAQQDKSGLPNDRFSAERPEGSISTLTIQRTEQRDSAMYRCASSRALGGNTIYFGEGSWLTVV.

In this sample, this clone turned up once. The chain carries TRBV14 and TRBJ1-2; the D is unclear. V was pared by 3 bases and J by 8 bases, with 16 bases between. Germline V gives CDR1 SGHDN, CDR2 FVKESK. The length of the CDR3 is 14 residues. For the CDR3, the DNA is TGTGCCAGCAGCCAGTCGGCCGCGGGCGGCGGCTACACCTTC. Encoded protein: CASSQSAAGGGYTF.